One and the same sample provided the 10 T cell receptor beta chains below, sequenced in a study of T cell responses to AZD1222 COVID-19 vaccine (dated by TCRdb to about 2021). The library came from the immunoSEQ multiplex PCR assay. This is the immuneACCESS table as TCRdb keeps it, with only in-frame sequences that have V and J called. A part of the clones is gone; compared with another copy, unresolved V genes explain less than half, and the rest is unexplained. The sample data list about 140,000 clones, and 90% to 95% of these were observed just once. The top ten hold over 3% of the sample. In the paper's terms, the time point label means: baseline before first vaccination. Sequencing was performed on peripheral blood, taken on day 0 of AZD1222 vaccination. Every receptor here comes from an adult in good health.

The chain carries TRBV4-2 and TRBJ1-2, with TRBD1 identical over 8 bases. The V gene end was trimmed by 0 bases and the J gene end by 7 bases; junction bases not matched to a gene: 7. The CDR3 has 15 residues. CDR1 is LGHNA and CDR2 is YNFKEQ in the germline V gene. This CDR3 reads CASSQEGGQGRGYTF. The CDR3 DNA sequence: TGTGCCAGCAGCCAAGAGGGAGGACAGGGACGTGGCTACACCTTC.

J is TRBJ2-2 and V is TRBV19, with D unclear. Trimming pared 7 bases from V and 4 bases from J, leaving 16 bases between. The germline V gene has CDR1 LNHDA and CDR2 SQIVND (reference sequence). The CDR3 length is 15 residues. The CDR3 here is CASTTRPGGTGELFF. The CDR3 DNA follows: TGTGCCAGTACCACCCGGCCAGGCGGCACCGGGGAGCTGTTTTTT.

This chain connects TRBV29-1 to TRBJ1-3, with D possibly matching TRBD1 (5 bases). From germline, CDR1 is SQVTM and CDR2 ANQGSEA. V was clipped by 5 bases and J by 2 bases, with 7 bases between them. This CDR3 contains 12 residues. CDR3 sequence reads: CSVLGAGNTIYF. CDR3 sequence (DNA): TGCAGCGTTTTAGGGGCTGGAAACACCATATATTTT.

The chain is built from TRBV19 and TRBJ1-5; possible D gene TRBD1, 5 bases. V was trimmed by 1 base and J by 5 bases, leaving 9 bases between them. CDR3 length equals 14 residues. Germline CDR1 LNHDA, CDR2 SQIVND (reference sequence). CDR3 protein: CASSIGGGYQPQHF. The DNA of the CDR3 is TGTGCCAGTAGTATAGGGGGGGGATATCAGCCCCAGCATTTT.

V usage is TRBV10-1 and J usage is TRBJ2-7; 8 nucleotides agree with TRBD2. With V trimmed by 3 bases and J by 3 bases, 4 bases remained unmatched. The germline V gene encodes CDR1 WNHNN and CDR2 SYGVQD (reference sequence). The CDR3 is 14 residues long. CDR3 sequence: CASSDPGLGYEQYF. The CDR3 DNA reads as TGCGCCAGCAGTGACCCGGGACTAGGCTACGAGCAGTACTTC.

This clone was seen a single time. The chain couples TRBV14 to TRBJ1-1; D not certain. With 0 bases removed from V and 6 bases from J, the gap between germline ends came to 14 bases. CDR1 SGHDN and CDR2 FVKESK come from the germline V gene. The CDR3 consists of 15 residues. CDR3 nucleotide sequence: TGTGCCAGCAGCCAAGATCTTGGAAGTCTGGCTGAAGCTTTCTTT. Its translation: CASSQDLGSLAEAFF.

The V gene is TRBV24-1, the J gene TRBJ2-7; possibly TRBD1 or TRBD2 for D (6 bases each). The ends were cut back, 4 bases at V and 6 bases at J, with 15 bases in the middle. This CDR3 is built from 14 residues. CDR1 and CDR2 (germline): KGHDR, SFDVKD. CDR3: CATSDTPRGVEQYF. As DNA, the CDR3 is TGTGCCACCAGTGACACACCAAGGGGGGTCGAGCAGTACTTC.

The chain employs TRBV14 and TRBJ1-2; D call uncertain. Germline CDR1 is SGHDN and CDR2 is FVKESK. The CDR3 sequence is 15 residues long. Trimming took off 1 base at V and 4 bases at J, with 13 bases between the two ends. CDR3 sequence (DNA): TGTGCCAGCAGCCAAGGACAATCTCCCGCCTATGGCTACACCTTC. It codes for CASSQGQSPAYGYTF.

The chain combines TRBV14 with TRBJ2-5, with D unclear. The CDR3 extends over 13 amino acids. The V gene's germline CDR1 is SGHDN and CDR2 FVKESK. V lost 4 bases to trimming and J lost 4 bases, with 10 bases between them. The CDR3 region has the DNA TGTGCCAGCAGCCGAGAGCTTGGAGAGACCCAGTACTTC. As protein: CASSRELGETQYF.

This chain uses TRBV7-2 with TRBJ2-1; possibly TRBD2 for D (6 bases). V was pared by 0 bases and J by 0 bases, with 9 bases between. The CDR3 is 16 residues long. Per germline, CDR1 SGHTA and CDR2 FQGNSA. CDR3 sequence (DNA): TGTGCCAGCAGCTTAGCGTTTAGCGGCTCCTACAATGAGCAGTTCTTC. It codes for CASSLAFSGSYNEQFF. The full variable domain, its missing parts supplied by reference TRBV7-2 and TRBJ2-1, is GAGVSQSPSNKVTEKGKDVELRCDPISGHTALYWYRQSLGQGLEFLIYFQGNSAPDKSGLPSDRFSAERTGGSVSTLTIQRTQQEDSAVYLCASSLAFSGSYNEQFFGPGTRLTVL.